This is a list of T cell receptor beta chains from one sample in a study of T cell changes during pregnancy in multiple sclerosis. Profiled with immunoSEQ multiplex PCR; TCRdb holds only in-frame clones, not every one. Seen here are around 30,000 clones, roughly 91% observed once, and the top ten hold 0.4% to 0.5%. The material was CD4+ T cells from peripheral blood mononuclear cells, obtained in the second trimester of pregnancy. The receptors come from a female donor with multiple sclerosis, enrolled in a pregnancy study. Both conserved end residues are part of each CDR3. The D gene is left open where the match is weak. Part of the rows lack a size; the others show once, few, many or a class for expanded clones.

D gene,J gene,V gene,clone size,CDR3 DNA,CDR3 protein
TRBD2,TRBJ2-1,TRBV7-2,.,TGTGCCAGCAGCTTAGAGGGGAGGGGACTAGCTCTCTACAATGAGCAGTTCTTC,CASSLEGRGLALYNEQFF
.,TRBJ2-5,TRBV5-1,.,TGCGCCAGCAGCCTCCCGACGGCCAAGCGAGGGGAGACCCAGTACTTC,CASSLPTAKRGETQYF
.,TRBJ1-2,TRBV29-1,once,TGCAGCGCGTTGATATCCCAGGCTTGGAATGGCTACACCTTC,CSALISQAWNGYTF
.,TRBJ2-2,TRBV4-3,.,TGCGCCAGCAGCCAAGAAGGGGAGGTCGGGGAGCTGTTTTTT,CASSQEGEVGELFF
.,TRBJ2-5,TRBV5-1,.,TGCGCCAGCACTCAGAGTGGTAGCGGACAAGAGACCCAGTACTTC,CASTQSGSGQETQYF
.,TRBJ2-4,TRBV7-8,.,TGTGCCAGCAGCCCCTCCGGCCCGCAGGGGATTGAGACCAAAAACATTCAGTACTTC,CASSPSGPQGIETKNIQYF
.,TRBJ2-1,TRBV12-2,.,TGTGCAAGTCGCTTATTCCCAAGACTAGTCTCCTACAATGAGCAGTTCTTC,CASRLFPRLVSYNEQFF
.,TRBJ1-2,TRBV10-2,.,TGCGCCAGCAGTGAGTCCAGGGGCTATGGCTACACCTTC,CASSESRGYGYTF
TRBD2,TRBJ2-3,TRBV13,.,TGTGCCAGCAGCTACATCCTCTCCGGGACTAGCGGGAGAATAGCAGATACGCAGTATTTT,CASSYILSGTSGRIADTQYF
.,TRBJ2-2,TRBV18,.,TGTGCCAGCTCCCCGAGGGTGGGCCGCGGCACCGGGGAGCTGTTTTTT,CASSPRVGRGTGELFF
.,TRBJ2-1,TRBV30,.,TGTGCCTGGAGTGTTATACCTAGATACAATGAGCAGTTCTTC,CAWSVIPRYNEQFF
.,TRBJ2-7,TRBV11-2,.,TGTGCCAGCAGCCATGGGCAGGGTTACGAGCAGTACTTC,CASSHGQGYEQYF
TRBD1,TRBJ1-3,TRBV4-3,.,TGCGCCAGCAGCCAAGTGGACAGGTCCTCTGGAAACACCATATATTTT,CASSQVDRSSGNTIYF
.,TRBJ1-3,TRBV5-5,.,TGTGCCAGCAGCTACAGAAACACCATATATTTT,CASSYRNTIYF
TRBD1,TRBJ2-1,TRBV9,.,TGTGCCAGCAGCTCACCCGGGACAGGGGTCAATGAGCAGTTCTTC,CASSSPGTGVNEQFF
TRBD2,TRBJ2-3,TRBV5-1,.,TGCGCCAGCAGCGATCTAGCGGTCACAGATACGCAGTATTTT,CASSDLAVTDTQYF
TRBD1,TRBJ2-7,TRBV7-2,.,TGTGCCAGCAGCCCCACCGGGACAGGGCTGTACGAGCAGTACTTC,CASSPTGTGLYEQYF
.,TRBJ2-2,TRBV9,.,TGTGCCAGCAGCGAGCTAGCAACTGACGGGGAGCTGTTTTTT,CASSELATDGELFF
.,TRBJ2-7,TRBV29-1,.,TGCAGCGTTGATTCCCCGACGTCCGGGGAGCAGTACTTC,CSVDSPTSGEQYF
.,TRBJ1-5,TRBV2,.,TGTGCCAGCAGTGTACGACAGGGCAATCAGCCCCAGCATTTT,CASSVRQGNQPQHF
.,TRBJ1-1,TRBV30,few,TGTGCCAGAGAACAGGGGAACACTGAAGCTTTCTTT,CAREQGNTEAFF
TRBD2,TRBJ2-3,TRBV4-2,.,TGTGCCAGCAGCCCGTCGACTAGCGGGAGTAGCCCGTGGCTATATACGCAGTATTTT,CASSPSTSGSSPWLYTQYF
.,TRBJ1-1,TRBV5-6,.,TGTGCCAGCAGCTTGGAGAGGGAGCGGAACACTGAAGCTTTCTTT,CASSLERERNTEAFF
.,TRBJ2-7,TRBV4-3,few,TGCGCCAGCAGCCAAGTTTTACGGGGTGAGCAGTACTTC,CASSQVLRGEQYF
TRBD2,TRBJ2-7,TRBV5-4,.,TGTGCCAGCAGCAGTAGCGGGAGGGCTAGTTCCGAGCAGTACTTC,CASSSSGRASSEQYF
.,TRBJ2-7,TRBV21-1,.,TGTGCCAGCAGCAATCCCGGGTATGTCGGCTACGAGCAGTACTTC,CASSNPGYVGYEQYF